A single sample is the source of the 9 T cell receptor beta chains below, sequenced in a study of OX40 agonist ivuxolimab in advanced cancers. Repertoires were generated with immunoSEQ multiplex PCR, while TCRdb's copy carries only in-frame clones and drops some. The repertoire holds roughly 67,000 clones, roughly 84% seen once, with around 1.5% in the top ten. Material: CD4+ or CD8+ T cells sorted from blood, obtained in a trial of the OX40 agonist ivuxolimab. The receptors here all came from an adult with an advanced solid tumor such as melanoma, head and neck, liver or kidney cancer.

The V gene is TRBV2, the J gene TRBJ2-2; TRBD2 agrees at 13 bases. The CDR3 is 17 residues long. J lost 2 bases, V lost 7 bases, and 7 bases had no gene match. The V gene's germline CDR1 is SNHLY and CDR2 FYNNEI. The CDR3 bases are TGTGCCAGCAAACGGACTAGCGGGAGAGTAAACACCGGGGAGCTGTTTTTT. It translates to CASKRTSGRVNTGELFF. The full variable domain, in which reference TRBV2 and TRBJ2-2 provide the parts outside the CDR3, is EPEVTQTPSHQVTQMGQEVILRCVPISNHLYFYWYRQILGQKVEFLVSFYNNEISEKSEIFDDQFSVERPDGSNFTLKIRSTKLEDSAMYFCASKRTSGRVNTGELFFGEGSRLTVL.

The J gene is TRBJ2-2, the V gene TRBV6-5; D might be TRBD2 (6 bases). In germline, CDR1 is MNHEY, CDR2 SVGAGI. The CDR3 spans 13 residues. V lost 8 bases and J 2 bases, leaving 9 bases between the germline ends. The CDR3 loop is CASRDLNTGELFF. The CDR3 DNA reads TGTGCCAGCCGGGACTTAAACACCGGGGAGCTGTTTTTT.

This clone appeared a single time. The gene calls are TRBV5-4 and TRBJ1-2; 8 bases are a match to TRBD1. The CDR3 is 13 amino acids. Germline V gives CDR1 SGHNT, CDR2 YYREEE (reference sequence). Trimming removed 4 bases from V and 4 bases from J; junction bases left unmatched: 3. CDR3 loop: CASSPGQGYGYTF. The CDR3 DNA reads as TGTGCCAGCAGCCCCGGACAGGGCTATGGCTACACCTTC.

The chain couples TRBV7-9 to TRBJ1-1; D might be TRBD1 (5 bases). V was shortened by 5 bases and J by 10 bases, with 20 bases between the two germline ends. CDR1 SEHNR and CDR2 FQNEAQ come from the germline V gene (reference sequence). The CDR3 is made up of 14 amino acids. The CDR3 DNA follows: TGTGCCAGCAGCAGCTCGGGACGTGTCTGGGGAGCTTTCTTT. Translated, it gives CASSSSGRVWGAFF. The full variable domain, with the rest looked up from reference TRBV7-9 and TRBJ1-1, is DTGVSQNPRHKITKRGQNVTFRCDPISEHNRLYWYRQTLGQGPEFLTYFQNEAQLEKSRLLSDRFSAERPKGSFSTLEIQRTEQGDSAMYLCASSSSGRVWGAFFGQGTRLTVV.

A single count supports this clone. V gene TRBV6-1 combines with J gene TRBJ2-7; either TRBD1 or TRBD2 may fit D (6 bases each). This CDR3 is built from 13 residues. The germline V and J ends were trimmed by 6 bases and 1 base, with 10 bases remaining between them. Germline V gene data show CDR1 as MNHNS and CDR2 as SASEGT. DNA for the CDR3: TGTGCCAGCAGGGGGGGCAGGTCCTACGAGCAGTACTTC. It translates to CASRGGRSYEQYF.

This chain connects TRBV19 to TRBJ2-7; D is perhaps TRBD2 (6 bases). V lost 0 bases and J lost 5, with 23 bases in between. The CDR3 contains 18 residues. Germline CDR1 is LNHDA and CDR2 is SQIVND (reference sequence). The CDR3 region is CASSIDAGSAGPPDEQYF. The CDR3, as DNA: TGTGCCAGTAGTATAGATGCAGGGTCCGCGGGGCCCCCCGACGAGCAGTACTTC.

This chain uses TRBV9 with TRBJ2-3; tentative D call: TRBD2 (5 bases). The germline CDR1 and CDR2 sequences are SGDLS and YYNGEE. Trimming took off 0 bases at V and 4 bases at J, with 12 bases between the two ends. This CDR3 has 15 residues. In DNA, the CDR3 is TGTGCCAGCAGCGTAGGACTATCAGTTTCAGATACGCAGTATTTT. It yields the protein CASSVGLSVSDTQYF.

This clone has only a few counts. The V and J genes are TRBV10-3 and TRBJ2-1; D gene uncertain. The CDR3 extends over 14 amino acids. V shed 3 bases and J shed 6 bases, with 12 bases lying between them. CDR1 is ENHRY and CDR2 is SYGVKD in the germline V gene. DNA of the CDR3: TGTGCCATCAGTGACCCTAGGTCATTCAATGAGCAGTTCTTC. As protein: CAISDPRSFNEQFF.

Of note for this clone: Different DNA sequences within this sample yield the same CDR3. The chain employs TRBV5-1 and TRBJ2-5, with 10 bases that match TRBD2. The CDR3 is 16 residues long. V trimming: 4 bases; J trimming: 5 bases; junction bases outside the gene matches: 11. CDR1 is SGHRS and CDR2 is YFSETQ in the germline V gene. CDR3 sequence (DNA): TGCGCCAGCAGCAGCACTAGCGGGGAGGGATGGGAGACCCAGTACTTC. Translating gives CASSSTSGEGWETQYF.